This section outlines one T cell receptor beta chain sequence together with its context. What it binds is unknown. Here immunoSEQ multiplex PCR was the method, and the copy in TCRdb shows in-frame clones only, minus some. The table includes over 50,000 clones, about three quarters detected once. The data were obtained in a study of a mutant IDH1 vaccine in newly diagnosed glioma. Study information: Vaccination began 4-6 weeks post radiotherapy alone, or with temozolomide cycles. Antecedent treatment encompassed radiotherapy, temozolomide, or their combination; the majority received both. Treated patients had a mean age of around 40 years and a sex split that was roughly 60% male and roughly 40% female.

With V trimmed by 8 bases and J by 3 bases, 16 bases remained unmatched. The CDR3 has 17 residues. Time point described: week 47, end of study. Each dose of the vaccine consisted of 300 ug of mutant IDH1 20-mer peptide, with topical imiquimod. Patients in the study were vaccinated eight times, receiving shots in weeks 1, 3, 5, 7, 11, 15, 19 and 23. The TCR sequence derives from a middle-aged woman with glioma. Some clones in this sample may be carry-over from other donors' samples. This rearrangement joins TRBV23-1 to TRBJ1-3, with 7 bases lining up with TRBD1. TRBV23-1 is known as an ORF, though its function is uncertain. Sequenced here: PBMCs, sampled from a glioma patient whose treatment included an IDH1 peptide vaccine. The CDR3 here is CASLLRMPDRDGNTIYF. CDR3 nucleotide sequence: TGCGCCAGCCTACTAAGGATGCCCGACAGGGATGGAAACACCATATATTTT.